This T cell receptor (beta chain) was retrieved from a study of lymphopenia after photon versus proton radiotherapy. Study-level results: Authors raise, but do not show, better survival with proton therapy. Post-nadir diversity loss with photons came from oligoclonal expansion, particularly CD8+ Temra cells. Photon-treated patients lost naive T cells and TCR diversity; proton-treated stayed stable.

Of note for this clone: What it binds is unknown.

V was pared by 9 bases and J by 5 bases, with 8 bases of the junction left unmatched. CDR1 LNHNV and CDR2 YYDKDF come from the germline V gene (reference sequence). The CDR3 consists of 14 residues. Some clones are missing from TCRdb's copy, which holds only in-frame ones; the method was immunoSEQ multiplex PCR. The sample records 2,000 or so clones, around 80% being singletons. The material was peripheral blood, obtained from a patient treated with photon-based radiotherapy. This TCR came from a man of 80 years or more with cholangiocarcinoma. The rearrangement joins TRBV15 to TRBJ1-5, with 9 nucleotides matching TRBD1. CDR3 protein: CATTHRGQDQPQHF. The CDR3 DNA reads TGTGCCACTACACACAGGGGGCAGGATCAGCCCCAGCATTTT.